This T cell receptor (beta chain) comes out of a study of spatial heterogeneity in lung cancer. Time point indicated: sample taken at primary tumor resection. No cells were sorted before sequencing. The whole RNA sequenced was extracted from tumor, nontumor lung or frozen PBMC. This clonotype occurred many times. TCRdb called the 5' RACE reads again in MiXCR, with one record for every CDR3 protein. Seen here are more than 80,000 distinct CDR3 sequences, less than 15% observed once, and the top ten hold 35% to 45%. The V gene's germline CDR1 is MNHEY and CDR2 SVGAGI. The CDR3 spans 13 residues. Trimming removed 7 bases from V and 4 bases from J, with 10 bases in between.

The TCR was taken from a male donor with early-stage non-small cell lung cancer. The specimen was PBMCs, collected at surgery. The chain carries TRBV6-5 and TRBJ2-2; D perhaps matches TRBD1 (7 bases). The CDR3 sequence is CASTQGGTGELFF. As DNA, the CDR3 is TGTGCCAGCACCCAGGGGGGCACCGGGGAGCTGTTTTTT.